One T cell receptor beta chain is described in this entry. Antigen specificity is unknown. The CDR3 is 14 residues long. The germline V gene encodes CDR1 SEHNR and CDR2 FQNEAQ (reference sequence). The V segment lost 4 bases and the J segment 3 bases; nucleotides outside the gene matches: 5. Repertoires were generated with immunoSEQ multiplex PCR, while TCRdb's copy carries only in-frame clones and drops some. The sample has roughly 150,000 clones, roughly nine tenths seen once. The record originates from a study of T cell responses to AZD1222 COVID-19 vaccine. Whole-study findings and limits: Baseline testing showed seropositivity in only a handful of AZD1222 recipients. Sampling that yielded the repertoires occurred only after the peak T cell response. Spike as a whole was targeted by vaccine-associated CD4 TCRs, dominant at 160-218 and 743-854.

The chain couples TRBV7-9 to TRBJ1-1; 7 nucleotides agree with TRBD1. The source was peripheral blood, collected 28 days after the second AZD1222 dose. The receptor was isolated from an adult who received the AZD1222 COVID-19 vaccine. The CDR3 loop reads CASSSRQGDTEAFF. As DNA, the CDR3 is TGTGCCAGCAGCTCACGACAGGGCGACACTGAAGCTTTCTTT. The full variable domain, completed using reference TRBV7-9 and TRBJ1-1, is DTGVSQNPRHKITKRGQNVTFRCDPISEHNRLYWYRQTLGQGPEFLTYFQNEAQLEKSRLLSDRFSAERPKGSFSTLEIQRTEQGDSAMYLCASSSRQGDTEAFFGQGTRLTVV.